Listed here are 8 T cell receptor beta chains from one sample, sequenced in a study of blood T cell repertoires in COVID-19. Clones were sequenced by immunoSEQ multiplex PCR, and TCRdb holds only the in-frame ones, with some missing. The table has more than 250,000 clones, nearly 85% seen once. Sequences were obtained from peripheral blood. Receptors were obtained from a human donor in a cohort sampled during active COVID-19.

This clone was counted between two and nine times. The V gene is TRBV28, the J gene TRBJ1-1, with a weak D call TRBD1 (5 bases). The CDR3 totals 14 residues. From germline, CDR1 is MDHEN and CDR2 SYDVKM. V was pared by 8 bases and J by 2 bases, with 15 bases between. CDR3 sequence: CASGQGGPNTEAFF. For the CDR3, the DNA is TGTGCCAGCGGGCAGGGTGGACCAAACACTGAAGCTTTCTTT.

This chain links TRBV28 with TRBJ2-3, with D possibly matching TRBD1 (7 bases). Germline assignment: CDR1 MDHEN and CDR2 SYDVKM. The ends were cut back, 3 bases at V and 0 bases at J, with 16 bases in the middle. The CDR3 runs 17 residues. The CDR3 sequence is CASSFLFRGVSTDTQYF. The CDR3 DNA follows: TGTGCCAGCAGTTTTCTTTTCAGGGGGGTTAGCACAGATACGCAGTATTTT. Drawing the rest from reference TRBV28 and TRBJ2-3, the complete variable domain is DVKVTQSSRYLVKRTGEKVFLECVQDMDHENMFWYRQDPGLGLRLIYFSYDVKMKEKGDIPEGYSVSREKKERFSLILESASTNQTSMYLCASSFLFRGVSTDTQYFGPGTRLTVL.

This clone has just a few counts. The chain joins TRBV4-1 to TRBJ1-6; D is unresolved. The CDR3 runs 14 residues. V was pared by 4 bases and J by 14 bases, with 18 bases between. Germline lookup yields CDR1 MGHRA and CDR2 YSYEKL. The CDR3: CASSLNTGFRTLHF. CDR3 in DNA: TGCGCCAGCAGCCTCAACACGGGTTTTCGGACCCTCCACTTT.

This clone was seen just once. A junction boundary mismatches the germline segment, possibly from a read error. V is TRBV28 and J is TRBJ2-7; TRBD1 matches at 8 bases. Germline assignment: CDR1 MDHEN and CDR2 SYDVKM. This CDR3 is built from 13 residues. The CDR3, as DNA: TGTGCCAGCATCCCAGGGGGCTCCGACGAGCAGTACTTC. This gives the protein CASIPGGSDEQYF.

The V and J genes are TRBV6-6 and TRBJ2-1, with D maybe TRBD2 (5 bases). V gave up 6 bases and J gave up 5 bases, with 20 bases separating them. The CDR3 sequence is 16 residues long. CDR1 is MNHNY and CDR2 is SVGAGI in the germline V gene (reference sequence). In DNA form, the CDR3 reads TGTGCCAGCAGCCGAGGGAGCGGTCCGGGTGACAATGAGCAGTTCTTC. Protein sequence: CASSRGSGPGDNEQFF.

This clone was recorded many times. Distinct nucleotide sequences in the sample also encode this CDR3. The V and J genes are TRBV7-9 and TRBJ1-4, with 7 positions matching TRBD1. Germline CDR1 is SEHNR and CDR2 is FQNEAQ (reference sequence). V was pared by 1 base and J by 6 bases, with 2 bases of the junction left unmatched. The CDR3 is made up of 14 amino acids. The DNA of the CDR3 is TGTGCCAGCAGCTTAGGACAGGGATATGAAAAACTGTTTTTT. Translating it yields CASSLGQGYEKLFF.

This clone turned up a few times. J is TRBJ2-7 and V is TRBV6-5; 7 bases map to TRBD2. Per the germline V gene, CDR1 is MNHEY and CDR2 is SVGAGI. With 6 bases clipped from V and 6 bases from J, the junction kept 14 bases outside the gene matches. The CDR3 covers 15 residues. CDR3 DNA sequence: TGTGCCAGCAGGGAGCCCAGAGGTTCGGGGGGCGAGCAGTACTTC. It encodes CASREPRGSGGEQYF.

V usage is TRBV5-1 and J usage is TRBJ2-3; TRBD2 matches 9 bases. CDR3 length: 16 residues. Germline V lookup: CDR1 SGHRS, CDR2 YFSETQ. The J segment lost 6 bases and the V segment lost 3 bases, leaving 11 bases of the junction unmatched. The CDR3 sequence is CASSSVSGGLTDTQYF. In DNA, the CDR3 is TGCGCCAGCAGCTCGGTGAGCGGGGGGCTAACCGATACGCAGTATTTT.